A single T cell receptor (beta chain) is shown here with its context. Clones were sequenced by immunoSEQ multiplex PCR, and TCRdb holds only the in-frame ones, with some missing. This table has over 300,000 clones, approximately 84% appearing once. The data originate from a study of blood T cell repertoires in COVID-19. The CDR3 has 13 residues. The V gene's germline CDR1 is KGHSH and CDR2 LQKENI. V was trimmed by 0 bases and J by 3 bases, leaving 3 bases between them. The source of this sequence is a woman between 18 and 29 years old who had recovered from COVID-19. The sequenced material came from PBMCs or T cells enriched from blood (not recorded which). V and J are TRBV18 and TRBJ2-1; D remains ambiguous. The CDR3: CASSPPSYNEQFF. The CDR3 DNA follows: TGTGCCAGCTCACCACCTAGCTACAATGAGCAGTTCTTC.